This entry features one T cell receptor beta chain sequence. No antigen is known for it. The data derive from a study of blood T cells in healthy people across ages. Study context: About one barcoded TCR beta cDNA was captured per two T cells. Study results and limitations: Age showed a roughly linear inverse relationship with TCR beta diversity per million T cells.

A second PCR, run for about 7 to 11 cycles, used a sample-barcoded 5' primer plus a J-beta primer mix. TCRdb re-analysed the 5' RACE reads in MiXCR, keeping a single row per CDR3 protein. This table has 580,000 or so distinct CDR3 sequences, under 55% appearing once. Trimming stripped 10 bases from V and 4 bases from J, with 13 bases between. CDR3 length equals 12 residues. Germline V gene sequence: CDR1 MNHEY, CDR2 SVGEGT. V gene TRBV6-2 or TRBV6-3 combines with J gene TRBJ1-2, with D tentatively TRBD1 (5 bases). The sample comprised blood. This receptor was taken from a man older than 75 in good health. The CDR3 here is CATRVGGYGYTF. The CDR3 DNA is TGTGCCACCAGGGTTGGTGGCTATGGCTACACCTTC.